This paragraph reports one T cell receptor beta chain. From the 5' RACE reads, TCRdb called clonotypes with MiXCR, one entry per CDR3 protein. The table has around 62,000 distinct CDR3 sequences, roughly 21% seen once. This record comes from a study of HIV-infected patients and healthy controls. Germline V gives CDR1 DFQATT, CDR2 SNEGSKA (reference sequence). Between the trimmed V and J ends, which lost 8 bases and 3 bases, there was a span of 15 bases. The CDR3 extends over 13 amino acids. The rearrangement uses TRBV20-1 and TRBJ2-3, with D perhaps TRBD2 (5 bases). The clonotype comes from a human donor in good health. Sequencing input: CD4+ T cells from blood. The CDR3 sequence is CSPSGLGTDTQYF. CDR3 DNA: TGCAGTCCCTCGGGGTTGGGTACAGATACGCAGTATTTT.